Described below is a single TCR beta chain sequence and its context. Its antigen is still unknown. These data belong to a study of spatial heterogeneity in lung cancer. Findings and caveats of the study: Circulating ubiquitous expanded tumor TCRs were observed more frequently at resection than at follow-up.

Individual TCR cDNA molecules each bore their own unique molecular identifier. MiXCR, applied by TCRdb to the 5' RACE reads, yields one record per CDR3 protein. Of about 94,000 distinct CDR3 sequences in the sample, roughly 19% were seen once. CDR3 length: 15 amino acids. J was trimmed by 4 bases and V by 4 bases; bases with no gene match: 7. Germline lookup yields CDR1 MNHEY and CDR2 SVGAGI. Time point noted: blood at routine non-recurrence follow-up after resection. The chain is built from TRBV6-5 and TRBJ2-7, with 10 bases that match TRBD1. This specimen consisted of PBMCs, obtained at follow-up. This TCR came from a male donor with early-stage non-small cell lung cancer. This CDR3 is CASSSRPGQGYEQYF. DNA of the CDR3: TGTGCCAGCAGTTCCAGACCGGGACAGGGGTACGAGCAGTACTTC.